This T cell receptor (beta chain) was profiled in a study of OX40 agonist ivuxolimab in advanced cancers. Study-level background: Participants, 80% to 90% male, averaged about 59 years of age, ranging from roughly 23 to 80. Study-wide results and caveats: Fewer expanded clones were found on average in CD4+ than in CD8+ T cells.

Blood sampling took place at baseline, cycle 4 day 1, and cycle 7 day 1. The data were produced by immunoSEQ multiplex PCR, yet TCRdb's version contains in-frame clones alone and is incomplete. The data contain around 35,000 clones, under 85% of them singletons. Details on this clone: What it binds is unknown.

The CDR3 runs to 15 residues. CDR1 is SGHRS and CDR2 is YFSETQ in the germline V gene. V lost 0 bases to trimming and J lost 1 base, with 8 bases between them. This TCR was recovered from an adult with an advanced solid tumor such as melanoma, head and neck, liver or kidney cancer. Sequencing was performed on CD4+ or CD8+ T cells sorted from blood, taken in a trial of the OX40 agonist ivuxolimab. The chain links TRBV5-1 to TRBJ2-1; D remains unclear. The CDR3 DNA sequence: TGCGCCAGCAGCTTGGAGGCGGCATCCTACAATGAGCAGTTCTTC. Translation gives CASSLEAASYNEQFF.